A single sample gave rise to the 26 T cell receptor beta chains below, sequenced in a study of control samples from healthy donors and cancer patients. Sequencing used immunoSEQ multiplex PCR; TCRdb keeps in-frame clones, though not all of them. This repertoire shows about 140,000 clones, roughly nine tenths found once; its top ten account for around 7.3%. Sequencing used blood. Source of these receptors: a man between 18 and 35 years old in good health.

V and J are TRBV6-2 or TRBV6-3 and TRBJ1-3; D is undetermined. Germline V lookup: CDR1 MNHEY, CDR2 SVGEGT. This CDR3 region has 15 residues. V was shortened by 0 bases and J by 2 bases, with 8 bases between the two germline ends. The CDR3 nucleotides are TGTGCCAGCAGTTACTCAAGACACGCTGGAAACACCATATATTTT. As protein: CASSYSRHAGNTIYF.

This clone appeared a few times. The chain links TRBV19 to TRBJ1-6, with D possibly matching TRBD1 (6 bases). V was trimmed by 5 bases and J by 10 bases, leaving 18 bases between them. Looked up from germline, CDR1 is LNHDA and CDR2 is SQIVND (reference sequence). This CDR3 comprises 15 residues. The CDR3 coding sequence is TGTGCCAGTAGTCACATCACAGGGAGGGAATCACCCCTCCACTTT. Encoded protein: CASSHITGRESPLHF.

In this sample, this clone turned up once. CDR3 DNA: TGTGCCAGCAGCAGTACTAGGGGATTCAATCAGCCCCAGCATTTT. Protein product: CASSSTRGFNQPQHF. The V call is TRBV3-1 (or the pseudogene TRBV3-2), the J call TRBJ1-5; D is perhaps TRBD1 (5 bases). Germline V gene data show CDR1 as LGHDT and CDR2 as YNNKEL (reference sequence). With 5 bases removed from V and 3 bases from J, the gap between germline ends came to 14 bases. This CDR3 is 15 amino acids long.

This sequence joins TRBV5-6 and TRBJ2-6; D is uncertain. Trimming stripped 4 bases from V and 0 bases from J, with 11 bases between. Germline loops: CDR1 SGHDT, CDR2 YYEEEE. The CDR3 covers 16 residues. CDR3 protein: CASSDESASGANVLTF. As DNA, the CDR3 is TGTGCCAGCAGCGACGAATCAGCCTCTGGGGCCAACGTCCTGACTTTC.

The chain combines TRBV7-3 with TRBJ2-2, with TRBD1 as a possible D gene (6 bases). The CDR3 is made up of 15 amino acids. The germline CDR1 and CDR2 sequences are SGHTA and FQGTGA. V was clipped by 2 bases and J by 5 bases, with 12 bases between them. CDR3 region: CASSLYRVGTGELFF. The CDR3, as DNA: TGTGCCAGCAGCTTATACAGGGTTGGGACCGGGGAGCTGTTTTTT.

The rearrangement joins TRBV5-1 to TRBJ1-4; TRBD1 matches 7 bases. Germline CDR1 reads SGHRS; CDR2 reads YFSETQ. V lost 0 bases and J lost 6; bases outside the gene matches: 2. This CDR3 region has 14 residues. The CDR3 DNA is TGCGCCAGCAGCTTGGATACAGGGGATGAAAAACTGTTTTTT. It specifies CASSLDTGDEKLFF.

The J gene is TRBJ1-2, the V gene TRBV27; 10 positions agree with TRBD1. The CDR3 runs 15 residues. Germline CDR1 and CDR2: MNHEY and SMNVEV (reference sequence). After removal of 7 bases from V and 5 bases from J, the junction contained 10 bases not matched to a gene. For the CDR3, the DNA is TGTGCCAGCAAAACTTGGACGGGACAGGGGTATGGCTACACCTTC. The encoded protein is CASKTWTGQGYGYTF.

For the CDR3, the DNA is TGTGCCAGCAGCAAAGCGCTTTGGACTCCAGAAGGCGGCTACACCTTC. Its protein is CASSKALWTPEGGYTF. The rearrangement joins TRBV21-1 to TRBJ1-2. TRBV21-1 is given as a pseudogene. CDR3 size: 16 residues.

The V call is TRBV6-6, the J call TRBJ1-3; D may be TRBD1 (5 bases). This CDR3 contains 16 residues. Germline V CDR1 and CDR2: MNHNY, SVGAGI (reference sequence). V was shortened by 0 bases and J by 4 bases, with 13 bases between the two germline ends. CDR3 coding DNA: TGTGCCAGCAGTTACTCGGCAGGGTCGAACGGAAACACCATATATTTT. Translating gives CASSYSAGSNGNTIYF.

The rearrangement joins TRBV6-5 to TRBJ2-3; maybe TRBD1 (6 bases). Between the trimmed V and J ends, which lost 0 bases and 1 base, there was a span of 11 bases. CDR1 is MNHEY, CDR2 SVGAGI, per germline. This CDR3 contains 16 residues. The CDR3 here is CASSYSGAPGTDTQYF. CDR3 DNA: TGTGCCAGCAGTTACTCGGGGGCCCCTGGCACAGATACGCAGTATTTT.

The chain carries TRBV10-3 and TRBJ2-5; weak D call: TRBD1 (6 bases). Germline CDR1 is ENHRY and CDR2 is SYGVKD. The CDR3 is 13 residues long. Trimming removed 10 bases from V and 2 bases from J, with 14 bases in between. Written as DNA, the CDR3 is TGTGCCACGAGAACTGGACAGCAAGAGACCCAGTACTTC. It codes for CATRTGQQETQYF.

The chain uses TRBV11-2 and TRBJ1-2; unclear D gene. The CDR3 totals 15 residues. Trimming cost V 0 bases and J 3 bases, with 11 bases left between them. Germline V gives CDR1 SGHAT, CDR2 FQNNGV. The CDR3 DNA is TGTGCCAGCAGCTTAGACCTAGAAGGATACTATGGCTACACCTTC. Translating gives CASSLDLEGYYGYTF.

This clone has just one count. V usage is TRBV28 and J usage is TRBJ1-1; D not certain. This CDR3 is built from 9 residues. Germline-derived CDR1 and CDR2 are MDHEN and SYDVKM. V was shortened by 7 bases and J by 11 bases, with 8 bases between the two germline ends. The CDR3 DNA sequence: TGTGCCAGCACCGCCGTGGCTTTCTTT. It yields the protein CASTAVAFF.

V gene TRBV6-2 or TRBV6-3 combines with J gene TRBJ2-1; 9 bases are shared with TRBD1. Germline V gene sequence: CDR1 MNHEY, CDR2 SVGEGT. The length of the CDR3 is 15 residues. J gave up 7 bases and V 7 bases, and 11 bases lay outside the gene matches. CDR3 nucleotide sequence: TGTGCCAGCACCCCCTCTGGGACAGGGCCAAATGAGCAGTTCTTC. It specifies CASTPSGTGPNEQFF.

The chain joins TRBV5-1 to TRBJ1-6, with 8 bases that match TRBD1. The germline gives CDR1 SGHRS, CDR2 YFSETQ. There are 12 residues in the CDR3. J gave up 9 bases and V 5 bases, and 1 base lay outside the gene matches. DNA of the CDR3: TGCGCCAGCAGGCAGGGGGCTTCACCCCTCCACTTT. This sequence encodes CASRQGASPLHF.

The V and J genes are TRBV30 and TRBJ1-1; D remains ambiguous. The V end was cut by 4 bases, the J end by 1 base, with 13 bases between. The CDR3 is made up of 14 amino acids. Germline V gene data show CDR1 as GTSNPN and CDR2 as SVGIG (reference sequence). CDR3 protein: CAWTTPPWNTEAFF. The CDR3 region has the DNA TGTGCCTGGACGACGCCCCCCTGGAACACTGAAGCTTTCTTT.

This rearrangement joins TRBV20-1 to TRBJ2-7, with unresolved D. The ends were cut back, 2 bases at V and 7 bases at J, with 9 bases in the middle. CDR3 size: 11 residues. Germline V gene data show CDR1 as DFQATT and CDR2 as SNEGSKA (reference sequence). The CDR3 sequence: CSARLVDEQYF. The CDR3 bases are TGCAGTGCTAGATTGGTGGATGAGCAGTACTTC.

This chain uses TRBV2 with TRBJ2-7, with D hard to call. CDR3 length equals 15 residues. V lost 3 bases to trimming and J lost 3 bases, with 15 bases between them. The V gene's germline CDR1 is SNHLY and CDR2 FYNNEI. CDR3 region: CASSDIPRRYYEQYF. CDR3 nucleotides: TGTGCCAGCAGTGATATCCCCAGGCGCTACTACGAGCAGTACTTC. Full variable domain (remainder filled in from reference TRBV2 and TRBJ2-7): EPEVTQTPSHQVTQMGQEVILRCVPISNHLYFYWYRQILGQKVEFLVSFYNNEISEKSEIFDDQFSVERPDGSNFTLKIRSTKLEDSAMYFCASSDIPRRYYEQYFGPGTRLTVT.

V usage is TRBV2 and J usage is TRBJ1-2; D might be TRBD1 (6 bases). V dropped 5 bases and J dropped 10 bases, with 14 bases sitting between them. CDR1 is SNHLY and CDR2 is FYNNEI in the germline V gene. This CDR3 spans 12 amino acids. CDR3 in DNA: TGTGCCAGCAGTCTCCCGACAGGAGCCTACACCTTC. This gives the protein CASSLPTGAYTF.

The chain joins TRBV28 to TRBJ1-5; a weak D match, TRBD1 (5 bases). This CDR3 has 17 amino acids. Germline-derived CDR1 and CDR2 are MDHEN and SYDVKM. V lost 3 bases and J lost 10, with 25 bases in between. In nucleotides, the CDR3 is TGTGCCAGCAGTTTGAGGGGAGAAAGGAGGGTGGGAATCCCCCAGCATTTT. Translation: CASSLRGERRVGIPQHF.

This sequence joins TRBV5-1 and TRBJ2-3; TRBD1 might be the D (5 bases). V lost 0 bases and J lost 6, with 14 bases in between. The CDR3 is 15 residues long. CDR1 SGHRS and CDR2 YFSETQ come from the germline V gene. The CDR3 DNA reads as TGCGCCAGCAGCTTGGAGGGCAGGGCTCCGGATACGCAGTATTTT. This translates into CASSLEGRAPDTQYF.

This rearrangement joins TRBV4-1 to TRBJ2-1, with 12 bases lining up with TRBD2. The V segment lost 0 bases and the J segment 10 bases; nucleotides outside the gene matches: 10. CDR1 and CDR2 from the germline V gene are MGHRA and YSYEKL. This CDR3 has 17 amino acids. The CDR3, as DNA: TGCGCCAGCAGCCAAGAAGGAGCTAGCGGGGGGGCAAGAGAGCAGTTCTTC. It translates to CASSQEGASGGAREQFF.

V usage is TRBV10-3 and J usage is TRBJ2-6; D gene unclear. Trimming shortened V by 0 bases and J by 1 base, and 7 bases separated the two germline ends. Germline V CDR1 and CDR2: ENHRY, SYGVKD. The CDR3 loop spans 16 amino acids. DNA for the CDR3: TGTGCCATCAGTGAGTCGTCCGGGTCTGGGGCCAACGTCCTGACTTTC. Translating gives CAISESSGSGANVLTF.

The V call is TRBV6-5, the J call TRBJ1-6; the D gene is possibly TRBD1 (6 bases). The germline V gene has CDR1 MNHEY and CDR2 SVGAGI. V was clipped by 10 bases and J by 3 bases, with 13 bases between them. This CDR3 spans 14 amino acids. The chain's CDR3 is CATRQDFYNSPLHF. CDR3 sequence (DNA): TGTGCCACCCGACAGGATTTCTATAATTCACCCCTCCACTTT.

This chain uses TRBV7-9 with TRBJ2-1; TRBD1 might be the D (6 bases). Germline loops: CDR1 SEHNR, CDR2 FQNEAQ (reference sequence). V was pared by 0 bases and J by 9 bases, with 12 bases between. The CDR3 is 14 amino acids. The CDR3 region has the DNA TGTGCCAGCAGCTTAGCGGACAGTGGTGGTGAGCAGTTCTTC. It codes for CASSLADSGGEQFF.

The gene calls are TRBV10-3 and TRBJ1-2; D is possibly TRBD1 (5 bases). The CDR3 runs 14 residues. Germline loops: CDR1 ENHRY, CDR2 SYGVKD. V was cut by 3 bases and J by 6 bases, with 14 bases left in between. This CDR3 is CAISDTGTLNGYTF. CDR3 nucleotide sequence: TGTGCCATCAGTGATACCGGGACTCTAAATGGCTACACCTTC.